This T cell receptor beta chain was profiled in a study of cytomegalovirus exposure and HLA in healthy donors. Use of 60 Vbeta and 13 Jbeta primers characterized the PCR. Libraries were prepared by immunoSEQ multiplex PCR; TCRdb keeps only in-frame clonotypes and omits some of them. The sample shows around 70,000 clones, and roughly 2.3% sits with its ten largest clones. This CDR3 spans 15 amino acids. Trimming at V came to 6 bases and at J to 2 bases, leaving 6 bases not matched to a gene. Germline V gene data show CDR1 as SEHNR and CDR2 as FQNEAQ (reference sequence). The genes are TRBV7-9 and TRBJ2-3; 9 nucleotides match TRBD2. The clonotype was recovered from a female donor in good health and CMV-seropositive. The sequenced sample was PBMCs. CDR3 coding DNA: TGTGCCAGCAGTTACCTAGCGGGGATCACAGATACGCAGTATTTT. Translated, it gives CASSYLAGITDTQYF.